This T cell receptor beta chain was observed in a study of T cell responses to AZD1222 COVID-19 vaccine. General observations from the study: Repertoires were obtained only post-peak T cell response. When two AZD1222 doses had been given, Spike-specific TCR breadth and depth rose. Donors in the cohort were predominantly white British and more often female, and clonal diversity was possibly underestimated.

Some clones are missing from TCRdb's copy, which holds only in-frame ones; the method was immunoSEQ multiplex PCR. The sample has some 150,000 clones, 87% seen once. Remarks on this clone: The antigen is unknown.

This CDR3 has 15 amino acids. J lost 1 base, V lost 6 bases, and 6 bases had no gene match. The germline CDR1 and CDR2 sequences are MDHEN and SYDVKM. The source of this sequence is an adult who received the AZD1222 COVID-19 vaccine. This material consisted of peripheral blood, taken 28 days after the second AZD1222 dose. V usage is TRBV28 and J usage is TRBJ2-3; 8 bases are shared with TRBD2. The CDR3 protein is CASRKPGGGTDTQYF. CDR3 DNA sequence: TGTGCCAGCAGGAAACCGGGGGGGGGCACAGATACGCAGTATTTT.